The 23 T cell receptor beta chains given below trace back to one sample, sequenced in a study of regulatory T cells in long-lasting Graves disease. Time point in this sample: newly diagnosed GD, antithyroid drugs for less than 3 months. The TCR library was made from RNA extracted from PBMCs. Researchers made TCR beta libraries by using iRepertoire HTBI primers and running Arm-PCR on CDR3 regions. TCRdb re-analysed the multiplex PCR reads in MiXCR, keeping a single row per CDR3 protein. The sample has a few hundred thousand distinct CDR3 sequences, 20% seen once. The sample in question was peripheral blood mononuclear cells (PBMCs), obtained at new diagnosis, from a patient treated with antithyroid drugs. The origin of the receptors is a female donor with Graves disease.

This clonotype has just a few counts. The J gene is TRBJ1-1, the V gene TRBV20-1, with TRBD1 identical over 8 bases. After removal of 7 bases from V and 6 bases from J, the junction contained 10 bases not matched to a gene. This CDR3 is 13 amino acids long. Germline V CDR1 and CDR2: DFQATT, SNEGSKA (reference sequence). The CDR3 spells CSVQQTGEPEAFF. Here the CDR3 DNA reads TGCAGTGTCCAACAGACAGGGGAGCCTGAAGCTTTCTTT.

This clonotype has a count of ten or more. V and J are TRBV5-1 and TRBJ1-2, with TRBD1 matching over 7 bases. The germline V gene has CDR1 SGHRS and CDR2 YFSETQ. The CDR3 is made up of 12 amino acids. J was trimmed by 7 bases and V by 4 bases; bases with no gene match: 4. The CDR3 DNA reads TGCGCCAGCAGCGCAGGGGGAGCTGGCTACACCTTC. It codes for CASSAGGAGYTF. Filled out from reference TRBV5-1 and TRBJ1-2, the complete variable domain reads KAGVTQTPRYLIKTRGQQVTLSCSPISGHRSVSWYQQTPGQGLQFLFEYFSETQRNKGNFPGRFSGRQFSNSRSEMNVSTLELGDSALYLCASSAGGAGYTFGSGTRLTVV.

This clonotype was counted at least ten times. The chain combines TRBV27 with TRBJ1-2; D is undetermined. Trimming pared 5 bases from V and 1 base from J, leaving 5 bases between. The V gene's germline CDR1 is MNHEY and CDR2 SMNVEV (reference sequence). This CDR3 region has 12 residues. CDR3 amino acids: CASSKRNYGYTF. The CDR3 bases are TGTGCCAGCAGTAAACGTAACTATGGCTACACCTTC.

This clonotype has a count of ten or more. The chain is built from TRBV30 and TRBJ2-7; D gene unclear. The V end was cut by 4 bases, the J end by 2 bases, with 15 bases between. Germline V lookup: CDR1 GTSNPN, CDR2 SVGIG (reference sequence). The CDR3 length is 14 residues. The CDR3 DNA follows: TGTGCCTGGAAGGTAACAGTTCATACCTACGAGCAGTACTTC. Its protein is CAWKVTVHTYEQYF. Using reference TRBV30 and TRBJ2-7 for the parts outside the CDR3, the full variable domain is SQTIHQWPATLVQPVGSPLSLECTVEGTSNPNLYWYRQAAGRGLQLLFYSVGIGQISSEVPQNLSASRPQDRQFILSSKKLLLSDSGFYLCAWKVTVHTYEQYFGPGTRLTVT.

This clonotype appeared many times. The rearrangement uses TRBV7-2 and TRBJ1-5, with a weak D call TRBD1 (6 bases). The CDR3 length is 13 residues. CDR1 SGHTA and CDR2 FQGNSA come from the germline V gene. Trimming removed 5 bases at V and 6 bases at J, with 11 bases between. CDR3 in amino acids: CASSEQGFQPQHF. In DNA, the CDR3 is TGTGCCAGCAGCGAACAGGGTTTTCAGCCCCAGCATTTT. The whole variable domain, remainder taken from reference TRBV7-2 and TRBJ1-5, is GAGVSQSPSNKVTEKGKDVELRCDPISGHTALYWYRQSLGQGLEFLIYFQGNSAPDKSGLPSDRFSAERTGGSVSTLTIQRTQQEDSAVYLCASSEQGFQPQHFGDGTRLSIL.

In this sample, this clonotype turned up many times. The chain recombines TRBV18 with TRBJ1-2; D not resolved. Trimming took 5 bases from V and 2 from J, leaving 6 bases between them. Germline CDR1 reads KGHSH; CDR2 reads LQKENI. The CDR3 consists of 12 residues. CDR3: CASSTENYGYTF. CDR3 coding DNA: TGTGCCAGCTCAACAGAAAACTATGGCTACACCTTC.

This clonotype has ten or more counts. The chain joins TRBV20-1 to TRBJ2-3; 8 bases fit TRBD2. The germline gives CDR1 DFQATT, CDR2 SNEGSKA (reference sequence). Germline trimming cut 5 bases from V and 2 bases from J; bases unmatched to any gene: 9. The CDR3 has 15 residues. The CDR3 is CSAGGLAGFTDTQYF. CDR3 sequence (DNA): TGCAGTGCTGGGGGCTTAGCGGGGTTCACAGATACGCAGTATTTT.

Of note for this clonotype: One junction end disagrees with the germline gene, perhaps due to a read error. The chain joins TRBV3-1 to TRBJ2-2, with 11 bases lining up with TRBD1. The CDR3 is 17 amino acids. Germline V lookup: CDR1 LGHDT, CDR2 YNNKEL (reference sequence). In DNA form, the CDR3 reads TGTGCCATCAGCCAATACGGACAGGGGGCTCTCACCGGGGAGCTGTTTTTT. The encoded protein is CAISQYGQGALTGELFF.

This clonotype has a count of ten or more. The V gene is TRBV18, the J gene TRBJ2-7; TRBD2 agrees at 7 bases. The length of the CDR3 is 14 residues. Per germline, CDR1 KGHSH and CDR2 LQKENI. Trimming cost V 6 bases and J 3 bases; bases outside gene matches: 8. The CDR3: CASSRTGGYYEQYF. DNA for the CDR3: TGTGCCAGCTCCCGGACGGGGGGATACTACGAGCAGTACTTC.

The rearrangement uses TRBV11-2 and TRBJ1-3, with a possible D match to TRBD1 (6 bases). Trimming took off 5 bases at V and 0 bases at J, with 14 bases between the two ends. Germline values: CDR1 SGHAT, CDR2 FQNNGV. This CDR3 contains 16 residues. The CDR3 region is CASSPVAGASGNTIYF. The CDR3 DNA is TGTGCCAGCAGCCCGGTGGCAGGGGCCTCTGGAAACACCATATATTTT.

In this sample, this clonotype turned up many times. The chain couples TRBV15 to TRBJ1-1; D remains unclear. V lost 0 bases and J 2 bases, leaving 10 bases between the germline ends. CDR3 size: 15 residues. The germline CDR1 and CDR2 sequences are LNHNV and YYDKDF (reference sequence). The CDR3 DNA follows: TGTGCCACCAGCAGAGAGAAAGGCTCCAACACTGAAGCTTTCTTT. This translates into CATSREKGSNTEAFF. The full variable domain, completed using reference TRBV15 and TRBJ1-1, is DAMVIQNPRYQVTQFGKPVTLSCSQTLNHNVMYWYQQKSSQAPKLLFHYYDKDFNNEADTPDNFQSRRPNTSFCFLDIRSPGLGDTAMYLCATSREKGSNTEAFFGQGTRLTVV.

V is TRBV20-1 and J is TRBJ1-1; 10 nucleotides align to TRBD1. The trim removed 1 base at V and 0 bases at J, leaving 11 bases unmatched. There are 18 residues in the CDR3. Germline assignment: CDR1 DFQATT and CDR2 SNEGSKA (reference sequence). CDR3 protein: CSARGQTGGAWMNTEAFF. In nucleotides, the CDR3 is TGCAGTGCTAGAGGTCAGACAGGGGGCGCATGGATGAACACTGAAGCTTTCTTT.

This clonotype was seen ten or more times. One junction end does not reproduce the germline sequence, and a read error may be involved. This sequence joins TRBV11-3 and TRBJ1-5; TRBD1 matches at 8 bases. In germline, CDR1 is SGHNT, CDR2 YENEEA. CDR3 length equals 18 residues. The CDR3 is CASSLETGQGGGNQPQHF. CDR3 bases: TGTGCCAGCAGCCTAGAAACCGGACAGGGCGGGGGCAATCAGCCCCAGCATTTT.

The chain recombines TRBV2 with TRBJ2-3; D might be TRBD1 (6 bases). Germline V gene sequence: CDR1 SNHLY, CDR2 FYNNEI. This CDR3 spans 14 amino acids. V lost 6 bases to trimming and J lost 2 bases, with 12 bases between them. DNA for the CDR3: TGTGCCAGCAGCAACAGGGAGACCACAGATACGCAGTATTTT. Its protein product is CASSNRETTDTQYF.

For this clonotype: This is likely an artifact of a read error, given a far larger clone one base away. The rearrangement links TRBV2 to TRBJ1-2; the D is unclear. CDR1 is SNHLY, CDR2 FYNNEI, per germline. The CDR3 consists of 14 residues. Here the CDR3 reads CAGSLGPDNYGYTF. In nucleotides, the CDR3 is TGTGCCGGCAGTTTAGGTCCGGACAACTATGGCTACACCTTC.

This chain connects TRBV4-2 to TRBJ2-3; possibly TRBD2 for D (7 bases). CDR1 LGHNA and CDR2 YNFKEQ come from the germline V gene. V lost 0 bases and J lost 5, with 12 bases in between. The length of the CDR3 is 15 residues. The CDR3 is CASSQDRGGGDTQYF. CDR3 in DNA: TGTGCCAGCAGCCAAGATAGGGGGGGGGGAGATACGCAGTATTTT.

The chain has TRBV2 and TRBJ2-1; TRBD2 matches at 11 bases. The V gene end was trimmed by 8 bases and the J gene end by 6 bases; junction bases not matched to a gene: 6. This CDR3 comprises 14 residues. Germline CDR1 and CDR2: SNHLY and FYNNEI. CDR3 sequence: CASLTSGSTNEQFF. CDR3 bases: TGTGCCAGCCTAACTAGCGGGAGCACCAATGAGCAGTTCTTC.

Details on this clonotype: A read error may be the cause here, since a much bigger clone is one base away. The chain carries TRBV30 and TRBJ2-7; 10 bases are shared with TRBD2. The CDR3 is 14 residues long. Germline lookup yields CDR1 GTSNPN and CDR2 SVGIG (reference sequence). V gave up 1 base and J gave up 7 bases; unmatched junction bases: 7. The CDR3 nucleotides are TGTGCCTGGAGTGCGCCTAGCGGGAGTGATGAGCAGTACTTC. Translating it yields CAWSAPSGSDEQYF. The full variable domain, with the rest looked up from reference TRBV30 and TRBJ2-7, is SQTIHQWPATLVQPVGSPLSLECTVEGTSNPNLYWYRQAAGRGLQLLFYSVGIGQISSEVPQNLSASRPQDRQFILSSKKLLLSDSGFYLCAWSAPSGSDEQYFGPGTRLTVT.

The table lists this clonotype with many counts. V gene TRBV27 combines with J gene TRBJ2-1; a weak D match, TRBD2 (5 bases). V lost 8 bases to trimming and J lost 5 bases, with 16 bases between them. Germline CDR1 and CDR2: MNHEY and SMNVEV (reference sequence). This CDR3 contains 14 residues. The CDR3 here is CASGSLRADNEQFF. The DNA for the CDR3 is TGTGCCAGCGGGAGTTTGCGGGCGGACAATGAGCAGTTCTTC.

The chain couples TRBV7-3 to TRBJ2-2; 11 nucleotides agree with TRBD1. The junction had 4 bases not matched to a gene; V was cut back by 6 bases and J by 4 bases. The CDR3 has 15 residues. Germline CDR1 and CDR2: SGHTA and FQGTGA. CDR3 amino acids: CASRAGTGGTGELFF. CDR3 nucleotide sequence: TGTGCCAGCAGGGCCGGGACAGGGGGCACCGGGGAGCTGTTTTTT.

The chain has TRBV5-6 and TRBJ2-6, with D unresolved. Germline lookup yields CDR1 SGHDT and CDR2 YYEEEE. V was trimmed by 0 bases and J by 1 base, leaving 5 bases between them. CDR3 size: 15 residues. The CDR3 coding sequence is TGTGCCAGCAGCTTGGATGTGTCTGGGGCCAACGTCCTGACTTTC. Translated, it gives CASSLDVSGANVLTF.

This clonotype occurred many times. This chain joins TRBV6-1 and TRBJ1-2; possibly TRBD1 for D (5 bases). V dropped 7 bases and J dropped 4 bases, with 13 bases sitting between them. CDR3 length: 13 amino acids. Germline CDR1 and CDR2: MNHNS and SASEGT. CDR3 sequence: CASTRDGLYGYTF. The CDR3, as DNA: TGTGCCAGCACTAGGGACGGCCTCTATGGCTACACCTTC.

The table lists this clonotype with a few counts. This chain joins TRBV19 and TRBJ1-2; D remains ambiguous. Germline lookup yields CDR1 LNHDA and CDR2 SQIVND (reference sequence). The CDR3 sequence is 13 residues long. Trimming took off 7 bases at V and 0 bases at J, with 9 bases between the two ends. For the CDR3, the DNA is TGTGCCAGTACGATTACAGCTAACTATGGCTACACCTTC. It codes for CASTITANYGYTF.